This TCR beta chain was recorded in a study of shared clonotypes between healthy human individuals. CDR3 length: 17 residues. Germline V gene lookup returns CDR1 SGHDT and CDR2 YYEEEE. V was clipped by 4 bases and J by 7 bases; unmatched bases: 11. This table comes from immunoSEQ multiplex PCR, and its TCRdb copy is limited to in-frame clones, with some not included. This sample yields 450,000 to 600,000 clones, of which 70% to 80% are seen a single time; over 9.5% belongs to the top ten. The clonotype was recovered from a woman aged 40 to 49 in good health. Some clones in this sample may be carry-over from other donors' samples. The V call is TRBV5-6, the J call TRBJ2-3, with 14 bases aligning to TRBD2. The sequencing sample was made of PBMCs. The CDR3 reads CASSLYGLAGGEYTQYF. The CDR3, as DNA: TGTGCCAGCAGCCTATACGGACTAGCGGGAGGAGAATATACGCAGTATTTT.